The 7 T cell receptor beta chains given below trace back to one sample, sequenced in a study of cytomegalovirus exposure and HLA in healthy donors. PCR used 60 Vbeta primers and 13 Jbeta primers. Data came from immunoSEQ multiplex PCR; TCRdb stores just in-frame clones and leaves some out. Counted here are about 170,000 clones, roughly 79% occurring once; the ten biggest clones make up 4% to 5%. Sequencing input: PBMCs. These receptors were obtained from a woman between 18 and 30 years old in good health and CMV-seropositive.

The count of this clone is one. CDR3 in DNA: TGTGCCAGCAGCGGGGAGGACAGGGAAGATCTCTGGGCCAACGTCCTGACTTTC. Protein sequence: CASSGEDREDLWANVLTF. The rearrangement links TRBV5-6 to TRBJ2-6; 8 bases are a match to TRBD1. V dropped 4 bases and J dropped 5; count of bases not matched to a gene: 14. The CDR3 consists of 18 residues. The germline gives CDR1 SGHDT, CDR2 YYEEEE.

The chain has TRBV7-9 and TRBJ2-2; TRBD2 matches at 8 bases. CDR3 length: 14 amino acids. J gave up 4 bases and V 2 bases, and 0 bases lay outside the gene matches. The germline V gene has CDR1 SEHNR and CDR2 FQNEAQ (reference sequence). CDR3 residues: CASSLRGGTGELFF. CDR3 sequence (DNA): TGTGCCAGCAGCTTACGGGGGGGCACCGGGGAGCTGTTTTTT.

This clone was recorded only once. This rearrangement joins TRBV15 to TRBJ1-1; a weak D match, TRBD1 (6 bases). The germline V gene has CDR1 LNHNV and CDR2 YYDKDF (reference sequence). The germline V and J ends were trimmed by 0 bases and 4 bases, with 15 bases remaining between them. The CDR3 runs to 16 residues. The CDR3 spells CATSRDLQGRVTEAFF. The CDR3 region has the DNA TGTGCCACCAGCAGAGATTTGCAGGGGAGAGTCACTGAAGCTTTCTTT.

The chain couples TRBV7-2 to TRBJ1-3; TRBD1 agrees at 8 bases. This CDR3 is 16 amino acids long. The germline gives CDR1 SGHTA, CDR2 FQGNSA. V trimming: 5 bases; J trimming: 2 bases; junction bases outside the gene matches: 8. The CDR3 DNA reads as TGTGCCAGCAGCCCACAGGGGGAAGCTGCTGGAAACACCATATATTTT. Translating gives CASSPQGEAAGNTIYF.

V and J are TRBV28 and TRBJ2-1; 11 bases fit TRBD1. Trimming cost V 8 bases and J 6 bases; bases outside gene matches: 12. The CDR3 consists of 16 residues. The germline V gene encodes CDR1 MDHEN and CDR2 SYDVKM. The CDR3 nucleotides are TGTGCCAGCCTTATAAATCCCGGGACAGGGGGCAATGAGCAGTTCTTC. It is translated as CASLINPGTGGNEQFF.

This rearrangement joins TRBV7-9 to TRBJ2-2; possibly TRBD1 for D (5 bases). Deletions cut 2 bases from V and 0 bases from J, with 7 bases between. This CDR3 region has 15 residues. Germline loops: CDR1 SEHNR, CDR2 FQNEAQ (reference sequence). The CDR3 loop reads CASSLKTANTGELFF. For the CDR3, the DNA is TGTGCCAGCAGCTTAAAGACAGCGAACACCGGGGAGCTGTTTTTT.

The chain recombines TRBV6-5 with TRBJ2-7, with D maybe TRBD1 (6 bases). This CDR3 contains 15 residues. Trimming cost V 7 bases and J 0 bases, with 16 bases left between them. CDR1 and CDR2 from the germline V gene are MNHEY and SVGAGI. As DNA, the CDR3 is TGTGCCAGCAAGAACAGGGCCTCCTTCTCCTACGAGCAGTACTTC. It specifies CASKNRASFSYEQYF.